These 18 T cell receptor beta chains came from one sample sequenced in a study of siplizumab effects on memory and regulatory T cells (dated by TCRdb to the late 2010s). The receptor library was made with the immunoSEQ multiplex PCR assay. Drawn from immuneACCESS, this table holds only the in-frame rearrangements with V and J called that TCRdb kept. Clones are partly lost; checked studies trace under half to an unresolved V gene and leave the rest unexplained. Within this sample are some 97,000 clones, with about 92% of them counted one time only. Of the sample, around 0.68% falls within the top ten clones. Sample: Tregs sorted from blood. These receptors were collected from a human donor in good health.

CDR3 sequence (DNA): TGTGCCATCAGAACGACTAGCTGGCATGAGCAGTTCTTC. This sequence encodes CAIRTTSWHEQFF. The V and J genes are TRBV10-3 and TRBJ2-1; TRBD2 matches 7 bases. The CDR3 is 13 amino acids. Germline V gives CDR1 ENHRY, CDR2 SYGVKD. V shed 6 bases and J 8 bases; nucleotides not matched to a gene: 7.

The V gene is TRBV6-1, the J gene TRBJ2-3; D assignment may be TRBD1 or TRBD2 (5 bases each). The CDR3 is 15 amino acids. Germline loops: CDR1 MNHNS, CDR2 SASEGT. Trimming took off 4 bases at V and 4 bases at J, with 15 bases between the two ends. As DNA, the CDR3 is TGTGCCAGCAGTGTTTACGGGGCCCGTCCAGATACGCAGTATTTT. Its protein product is CASSVYGARPDTQYF.

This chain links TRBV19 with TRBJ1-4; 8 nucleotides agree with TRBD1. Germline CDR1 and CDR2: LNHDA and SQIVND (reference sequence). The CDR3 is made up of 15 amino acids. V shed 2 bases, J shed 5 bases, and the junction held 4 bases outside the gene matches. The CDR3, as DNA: TGTGCCAGTAGTATATTTGGACAGGGCAATGAAAAACTGTTTTTT. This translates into CASSIFGQGNEKLFF.

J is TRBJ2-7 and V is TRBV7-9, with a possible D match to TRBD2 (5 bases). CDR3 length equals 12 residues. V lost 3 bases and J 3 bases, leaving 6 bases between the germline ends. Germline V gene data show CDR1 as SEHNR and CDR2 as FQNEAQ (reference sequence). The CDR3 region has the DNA TGTGCCAGCAGCTTGACTAACTACGAGCAGTACTTC. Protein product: CASSLTNYEQYF.

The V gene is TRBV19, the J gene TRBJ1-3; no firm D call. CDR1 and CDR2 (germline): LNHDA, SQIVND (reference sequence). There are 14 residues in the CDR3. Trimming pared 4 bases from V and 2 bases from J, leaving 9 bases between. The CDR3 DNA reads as TGTGCCAGTAGTACAGGAGGCACTGGAAACACCATATATTTT. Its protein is CASSTGGTGNTIYF.

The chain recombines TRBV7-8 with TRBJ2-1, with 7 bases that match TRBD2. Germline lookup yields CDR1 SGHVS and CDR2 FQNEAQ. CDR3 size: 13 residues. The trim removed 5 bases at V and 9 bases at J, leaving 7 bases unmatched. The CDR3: CASSLLGLVEQFF. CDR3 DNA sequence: TGTGCCAGCAGCCTACTAGGACTAGTTGAGCAGTTCTTC.

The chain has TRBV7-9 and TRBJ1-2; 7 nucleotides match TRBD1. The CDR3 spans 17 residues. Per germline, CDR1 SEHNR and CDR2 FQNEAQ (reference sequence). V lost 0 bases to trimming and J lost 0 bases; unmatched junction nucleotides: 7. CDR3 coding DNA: TGTGCCAGCAGCTTAGCACAGGGGAGCAAGGCTAACTATGGCTACACCTTC. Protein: CASSLAQGSKANYGYTF. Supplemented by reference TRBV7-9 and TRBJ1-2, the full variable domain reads DTGVSQNPRHKITKRGQNVTFRCDPISEHNRLYWYRQTLGQGPEFLTYFQNEAQLEKSRLLSDRFSAERPKGSFSTLEIQRTEQGDSAMYLCASSLAQGSKANYGYTFGSGTRLTVV.

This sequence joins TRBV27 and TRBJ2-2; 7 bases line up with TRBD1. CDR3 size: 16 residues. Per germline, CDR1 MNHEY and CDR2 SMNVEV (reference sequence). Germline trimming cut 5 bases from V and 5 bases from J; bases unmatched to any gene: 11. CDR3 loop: CASSPQGNLRTGELFF. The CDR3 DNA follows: TGTGCCAGCAGTCCACAGGGGAACCTTAGGACCGGGGAGCTGTTTTTT.

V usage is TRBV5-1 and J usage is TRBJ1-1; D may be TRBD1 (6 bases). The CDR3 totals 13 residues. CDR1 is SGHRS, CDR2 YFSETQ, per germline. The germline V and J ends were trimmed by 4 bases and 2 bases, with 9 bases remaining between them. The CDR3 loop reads CASSGGQNTEAFF. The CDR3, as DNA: TGCGCCAGCAGCGGGGGACAAAACACTGAAGCTTTCTTT.

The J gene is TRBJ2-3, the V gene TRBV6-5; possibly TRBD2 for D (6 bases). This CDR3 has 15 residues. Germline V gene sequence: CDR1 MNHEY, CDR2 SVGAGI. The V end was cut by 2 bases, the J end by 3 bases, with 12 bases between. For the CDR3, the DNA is TGTGCCAGCAGTTACGCCCCAGCGGGTACAGATACGCAGTATTTT. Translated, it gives CASSYAPAGTDTQYF.

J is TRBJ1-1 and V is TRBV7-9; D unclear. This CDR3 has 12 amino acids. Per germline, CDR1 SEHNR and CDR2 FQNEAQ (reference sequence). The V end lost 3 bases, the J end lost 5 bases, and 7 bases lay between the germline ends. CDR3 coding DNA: TGTGCCAGCAGCTTTTGGGAGACTGAAGCTTTCTTT. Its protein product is CASSFWETEAFF.

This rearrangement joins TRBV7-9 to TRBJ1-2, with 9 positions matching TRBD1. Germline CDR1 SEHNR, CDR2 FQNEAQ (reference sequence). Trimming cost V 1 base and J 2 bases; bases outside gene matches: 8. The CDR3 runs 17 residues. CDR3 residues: CASSLGIVGQGNYGYTF. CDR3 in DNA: TGTGCCAGCAGCTTAGGCATTGTGGGACAGGGAAACTATGGCTACACCTTC.

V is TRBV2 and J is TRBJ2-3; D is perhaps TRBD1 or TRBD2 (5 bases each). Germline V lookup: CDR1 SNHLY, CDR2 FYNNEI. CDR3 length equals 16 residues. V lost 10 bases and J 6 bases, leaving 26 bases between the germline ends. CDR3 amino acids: CATTPLRVWGVDTQYF. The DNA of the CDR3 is TGTGCCACCACCCCCCTCAGGGTATGGGGAGTGGATACGCAGTATTTT.

As DNA, the CDR3 is TGTGCCAGCAGCTCCGGGACGGGCAACTACGAGCAGTACTTC. It is translated as CASSSGTGNYEQYF. The chain couples TRBV7-3 to TRBJ2-7; D possibly matches TRBD1 or TRBD2 (5 bases each). The CDR3 extends over 14 amino acids. Germline CDR1 and CDR2: SGHTA and FQGTGA. V was clipped by 4 bases and J by 3 bases, with 13 bases between them.

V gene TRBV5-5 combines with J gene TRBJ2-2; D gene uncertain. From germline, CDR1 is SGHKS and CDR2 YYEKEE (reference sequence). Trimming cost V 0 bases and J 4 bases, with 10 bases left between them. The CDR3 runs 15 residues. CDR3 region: CASSLVGSGTGELFF. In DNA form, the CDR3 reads TGTGCCAGCAGCTTGGTAGGGTCCGGCACCGGGGAGCTGTTTTTT.

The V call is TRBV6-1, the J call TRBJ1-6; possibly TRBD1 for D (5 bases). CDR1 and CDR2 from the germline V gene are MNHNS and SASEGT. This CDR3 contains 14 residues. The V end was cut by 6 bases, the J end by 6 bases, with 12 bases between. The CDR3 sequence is CASRTGTGNSPLHF. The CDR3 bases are TGTGCCAGCAGGACCGGGACGGGTAATTCACCCCTCCACTTT.

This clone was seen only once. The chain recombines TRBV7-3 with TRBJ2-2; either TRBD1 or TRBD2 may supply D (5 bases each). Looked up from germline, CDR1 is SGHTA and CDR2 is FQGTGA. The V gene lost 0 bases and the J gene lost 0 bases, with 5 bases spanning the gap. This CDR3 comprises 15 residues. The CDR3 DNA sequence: TGTGCCAGCAGCTTAACGGGGGCGAACACCGGGGAGCTGTTTTTT. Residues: CASSLTGANTGELFF.

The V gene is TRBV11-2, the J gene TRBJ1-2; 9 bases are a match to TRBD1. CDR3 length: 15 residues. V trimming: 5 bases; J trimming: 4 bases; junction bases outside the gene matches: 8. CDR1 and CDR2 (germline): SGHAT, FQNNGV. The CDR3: CASSESGTGTYGYTF. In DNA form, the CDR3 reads TGTGCCAGCAGCGAATCCGGGACAGGGACCTATGGCTACACCTTC.